This T cell receptor beta chain was found in a study of blood T cell repertoires in COVID-19 (dated by TCRdb to the early 2020s). Study-wide context: Samples covering the acute and convalescent phases of COVID-19 were provided by collaborators in the United States, Italy and Spain. A freely available public database, intended as a resource for researchers studying the immune response to SARS-CoV-2, is where the repertoires were released. HLA class I and class II types, where available, came from metadata supplied by the sample provider rather than from assay-based typing. The samples were drawn from the first 160 participants of the ongoing ImmuneRACE study and from some 1,300 subjects provided by 6 global collaborators. A de-identified subject ID, COVID-19 status, age in years and sex were almost always included in the sample metadata. The material from the prospective study consisted of cDNA or gDNA derived from T cells, B-cell-depleted T cells, or PBMCs. Subjects who had been exposed to COVID-19, were actively infected with it, or had recovered from it provided the deeply sampled blood TCRbeta repertoires that made up the dataset.

From a lookup of the germline V gene, CDR1 and CDR2 are WSHSY and SAAADI. V and J are trimmed by 3 bases and 3 bases, and the gene matches miss 1 base of the junction. CDR3 length: 13 amino acids, cysteine to phenylalanine. Here the CDR3 DNA is all that survives: 39 bases in frame from base 1. The immunoSEQ Assay, a bias-controlled multiplex PCR, was used to amplify TCRbeta CDR3 regions from genomic DNA. Processing in the source paper ran as follows. The number of nucleated cells in each sample was estimated from the amplification of reference gene primers within the assay. To quantify the absolute abundance of each unique TCRbeta CDR3 rearrangement, sequence reads were collapsed and filtered. For each sample, productive Simpson clonality was calculated by taking the square root of Simpson's diversity index across productive rearrangements. Held by TCRdb, this immuneACCESS table contains in-frame sequences only and omits some clones. Under half of the omission traces to an unresolved V gene where checked; the cause of the rest is unknown. V, J and clone size are taken as reported in that table, and D and trimming were inferred from the DNA itself. The table for this sample lists 120,000 to 150,000 clones; 87% of them were counted only once. The top ten clonotypes cover 0.75% to 0.95% of the sample.

With respect to this clone: Its antigen specificity is not known. No quality values exist for individual bases; no much larger clone is one base distant.

Whole blood was collected in K2EDTA tubes by collaborating institutions according to the institutions' own protocols. For TCRbeta analysis, collaborator samples were shipped as frozen whole blood, as isolated PBMCs, or as DNA extracted from either sample type. General study outcomes and caveats: How much clinical and demographic metadata was included differed by source and by participant, and the metadata was provided uncurated.

The sample was peripheral blood. Recombination joined TRBV10-2 with TRBJ1-2, with TRBD1 matching 7 junction bases. This TCR was recovered from a woman aged 50 to 60 with acute or convalescent COVID-19. The CDR3 in this case is CASSDGQDYGYTF. The DNA is TGCGCCAGCAGTGACGGACAGGACTATGGCTACACCTTC.